The clone carrying this T cell receptor beta chain was recorded only once. Germline CDR1 and CDR2: MNHEY and SMNVEV (reference sequence). V gave up 1 base and J gave up 12 bases, with 13 bases separating them. The length of the CDR3 is 13 residues. The data belong to a study of T cell responses to AZD1222 COVID-19 vaccine. Libraries were prepared by immunoSEQ multiplex PCR; TCRdb keeps only in-frame clonotypes and omits some of them. The sample contains approximately 120,000 clones, about 89% of which appear only once. The sequenced sample was peripheral blood, obtained 28 days after the second AZD1222 dose. The genes are TRBV27 and TRBJ2-1; D assignment may be TRBD1 or TRBD2 (5 bases each). This clonotype was sampled from an adult who received the AZD1222 COVID-19 vaccine. Written as DNA, the CDR3 is TGTGCCAGCAGTTTATTAGGGGAGAACGGGCAGTTCTTC. Amino acids: CASSLLGENGQFF.